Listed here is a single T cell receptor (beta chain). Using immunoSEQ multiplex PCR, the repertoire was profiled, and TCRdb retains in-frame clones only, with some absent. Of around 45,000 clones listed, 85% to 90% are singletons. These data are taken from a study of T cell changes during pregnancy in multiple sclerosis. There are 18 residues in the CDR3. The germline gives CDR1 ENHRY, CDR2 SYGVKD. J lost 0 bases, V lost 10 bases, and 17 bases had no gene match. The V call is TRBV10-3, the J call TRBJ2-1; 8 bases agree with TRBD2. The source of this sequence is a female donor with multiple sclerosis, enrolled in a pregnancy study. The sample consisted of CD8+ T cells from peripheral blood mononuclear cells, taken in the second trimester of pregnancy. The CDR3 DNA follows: TGTGCCACGGGGGGGTCGGGGGGCCGATTCCTCTCCTACAATGAGCAGTTCTTC. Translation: CATGGSGGRFLSYNEQFF.